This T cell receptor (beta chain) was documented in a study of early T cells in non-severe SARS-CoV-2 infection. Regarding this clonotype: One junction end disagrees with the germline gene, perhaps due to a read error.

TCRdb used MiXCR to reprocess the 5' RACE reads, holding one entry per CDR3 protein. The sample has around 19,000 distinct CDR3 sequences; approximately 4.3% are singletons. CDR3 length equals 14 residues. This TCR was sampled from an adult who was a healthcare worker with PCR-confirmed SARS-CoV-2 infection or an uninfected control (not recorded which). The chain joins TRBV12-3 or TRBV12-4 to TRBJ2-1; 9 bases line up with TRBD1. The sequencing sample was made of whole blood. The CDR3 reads CAGSPRDRDYEQFF. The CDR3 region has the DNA TGTGCCGGCAGCCCCCGGGACAGGGACTATGAGCAGTTCTTC.